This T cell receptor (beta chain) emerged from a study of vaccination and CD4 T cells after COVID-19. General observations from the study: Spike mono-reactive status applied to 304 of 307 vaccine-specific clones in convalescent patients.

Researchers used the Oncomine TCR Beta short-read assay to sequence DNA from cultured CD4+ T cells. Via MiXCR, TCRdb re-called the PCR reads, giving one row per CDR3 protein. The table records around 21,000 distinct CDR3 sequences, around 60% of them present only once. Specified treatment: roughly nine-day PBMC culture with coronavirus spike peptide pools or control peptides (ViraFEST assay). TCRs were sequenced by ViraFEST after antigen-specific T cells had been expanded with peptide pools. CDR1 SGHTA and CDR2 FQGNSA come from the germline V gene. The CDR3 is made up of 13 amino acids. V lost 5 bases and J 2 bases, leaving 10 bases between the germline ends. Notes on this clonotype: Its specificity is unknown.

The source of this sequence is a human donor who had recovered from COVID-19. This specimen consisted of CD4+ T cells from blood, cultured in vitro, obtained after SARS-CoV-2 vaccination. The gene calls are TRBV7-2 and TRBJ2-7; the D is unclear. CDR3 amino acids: CASSPGPPYEQYF. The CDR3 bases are TGTGCCAGCAGCCCGGGTCCTCCCTACGAGCAGTACTTC.